This entry features one TCR beta chain sequence. The antigen is unknown. The entry originates in a study of neoadjuvant nivolumab and ipilimumab in lung cancer. Germline V CDR1 and CDR2: GTSNPN, SVGIG (reference sequence). The length of the CDR3 is 17 residues. V trimming: 4 bases; J trimming: 5 bases; junction bases outside the gene matches: 13. The assay was immunoSEQ multiplex PCR, and TCRdb's table has in-frame clones only and misses some. This sample yields roughly 45,000 clones, of which about 89% are seen a single time; 3% to 4% belongs to the top ten. Study results and limitations: Pathologic regression was not significantly tied to TCR clonality. Resected tumors had greater TCR richness and clonality than uninvolved lung.

Sequences were derived from blood, sampled before neoadjuvant nivolumab, alone or with ipilimumab. The chain recombines TRBV30 with TRBJ2-2; 10 bases agree with TRBD2. The receptor comes from an adult with non-small cell lung cancer. Some clones in this sample may be carry-over from other donors' samples. The CDR3: CAWNEFSGRLRTGELFF. CDR3 bases: TGTGCCTGGAATGAGTTTAGCGGGAGGTTAAGGACCGGGGAGCTGTTTTTT.